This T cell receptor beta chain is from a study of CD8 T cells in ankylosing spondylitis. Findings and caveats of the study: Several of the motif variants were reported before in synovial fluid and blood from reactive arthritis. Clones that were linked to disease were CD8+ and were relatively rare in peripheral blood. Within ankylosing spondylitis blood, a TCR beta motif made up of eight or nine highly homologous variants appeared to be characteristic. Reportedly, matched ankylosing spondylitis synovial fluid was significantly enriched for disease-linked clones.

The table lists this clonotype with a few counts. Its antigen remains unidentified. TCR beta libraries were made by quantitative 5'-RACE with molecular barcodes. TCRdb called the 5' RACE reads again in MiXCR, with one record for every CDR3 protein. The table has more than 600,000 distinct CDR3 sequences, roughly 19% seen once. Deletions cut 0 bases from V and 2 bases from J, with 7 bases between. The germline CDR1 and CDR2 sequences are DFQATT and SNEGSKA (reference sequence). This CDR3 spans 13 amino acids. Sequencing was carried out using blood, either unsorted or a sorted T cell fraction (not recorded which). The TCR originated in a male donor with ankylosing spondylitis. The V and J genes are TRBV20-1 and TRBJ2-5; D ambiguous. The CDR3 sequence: CSARDPRQETQYF. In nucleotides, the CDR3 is TGCAGTGCTAGAGATCCGAGACAAGAGACCCAGTACTTC.